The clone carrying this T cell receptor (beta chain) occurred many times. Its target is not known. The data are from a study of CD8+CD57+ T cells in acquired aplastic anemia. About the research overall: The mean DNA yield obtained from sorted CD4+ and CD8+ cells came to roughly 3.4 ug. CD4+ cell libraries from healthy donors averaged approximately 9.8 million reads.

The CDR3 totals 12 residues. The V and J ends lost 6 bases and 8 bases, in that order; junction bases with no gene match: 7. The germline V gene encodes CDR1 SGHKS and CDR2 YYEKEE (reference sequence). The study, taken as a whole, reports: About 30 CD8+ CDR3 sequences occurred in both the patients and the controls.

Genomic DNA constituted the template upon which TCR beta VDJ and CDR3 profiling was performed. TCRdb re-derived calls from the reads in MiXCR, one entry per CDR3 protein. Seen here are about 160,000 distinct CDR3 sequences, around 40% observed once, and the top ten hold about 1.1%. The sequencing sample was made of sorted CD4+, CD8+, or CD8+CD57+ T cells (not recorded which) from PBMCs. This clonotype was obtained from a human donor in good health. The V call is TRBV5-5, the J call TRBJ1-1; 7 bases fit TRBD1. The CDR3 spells CASKAVDREAFF. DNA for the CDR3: TGTGCCAGCAAGGCCGTGGACAGGGAAGCTTTCTTT.